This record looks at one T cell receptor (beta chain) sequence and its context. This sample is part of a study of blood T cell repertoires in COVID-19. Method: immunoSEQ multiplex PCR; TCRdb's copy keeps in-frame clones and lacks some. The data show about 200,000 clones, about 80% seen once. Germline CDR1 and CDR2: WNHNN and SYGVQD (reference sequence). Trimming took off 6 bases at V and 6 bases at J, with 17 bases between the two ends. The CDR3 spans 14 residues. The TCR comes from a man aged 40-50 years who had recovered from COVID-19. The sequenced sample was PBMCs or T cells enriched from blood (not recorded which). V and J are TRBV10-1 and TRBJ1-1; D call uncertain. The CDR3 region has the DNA TGCGCCAGCAGCCCGGCCGGTGGAGCCCCTGAAGCTTTCTTT. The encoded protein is CASSPAGGAPEAFF.